The 7 T cell receptor beta chains below all came from one sample that was sequenced in a study of blood T cell repertoires in COVID-19. Clones were read by immunoSEQ multiplex PCR, and TCRdb kept only the in-frame ones, dropping some. In the table there are 180,000 or so clones, about 89% of which are singletons. Material: PBMCs or T cells enriched from blood (not recorded which). The source is a woman aged 18-30 years who had recovered from COVID-19.

This clone was found a few times. The CDR3 loop reads CASSLSPSRGPNQPQHF. The CDR3 nucleotides are TGTGCCAGCAGCTTATCACCGAGCAGGGGGCCGAATCAGCCCCAGCATTTT. The chain uses TRBV7-2 and TRBJ1-5; 8 bases match TRBD1. Trimming cost V 2 bases and J 4 bases; bases outside gene matches: 10. The CDR3 runs 17 residues. Germline-derived CDR1 and CDR2 are SGHTA and FQGNSA. The complete variable domain, with remaining parts taken from reference TRBV7-2 and TRBJ1-5, reads GAGVSQSPSNKVTEKGKDVELRCDPISGHTALYWYRQSLGQGLEFLIYFQGNSAPDKSGLPSDRFSAERTGGSVSTLTIQRTQQEDSAVYLCASSLSPSRGPNQPQHFGDGTRLSIL.

This clone showed up just once. V and J are TRBV28 and TRBJ1-6; D is uncertain. V lost 5 bases, J lost 4 bases, and 6 bases lay in between. Looked up from germline, CDR1 is MDHEN and CDR2 is SYDVKM. The CDR3 is 13 amino acids. This chain's CDR3 is CASSPSYNSPLHF. The DNA of the CDR3 is TGTGCCAGCAGTCCCTCGTATAATTCACCCCTCCACTTT.

The sample holds one count of this clone. The J gene is TRBJ1-2, the V gene TRBV5-1, with TRBD1 identical over 9 bases. This CDR3 spans 14 amino acids. The germline V gene encodes CDR1 SGHRS and CDR2 YFSETQ. J lost 8 bases, V lost 0 bases, and 5 bases had no gene match. CDR3 nucleotides: TGCGCCAGCAGCTTGGCCGGGACAGGGAACGGCTACACCTTC. Protein sequence: CASSLAGTGNGYTF.

This clone came up once. The rearrangement uses TRBV7-2 and TRBJ2-1; D unresolved. The CDR3 consists of 13 residues. The V gene lost 0 bases and the J gene lost 4 bases, with 4 bases spanning the gap. In germline, CDR1 is SGHTA, CDR2 FQGNSA. The chain's CDR3 is CASSLAAYNEQFF. In DNA form, the CDR3 reads TGTGCCAGCAGCTTAGCAGCTTACAATGAGCAGTTCTTC.

The V call is TRBV5-5, the J call TRBJ2-5; 8 bases line up with TRBD2. The length of the CDR3 is 15 residues. The germline CDR1 and CDR2 sequences are SGHKS and YYEKEE (reference sequence). After removal of 0 bases from V and 3 bases from J, the junction contained 4 bases not matched to a gene. The CDR3 sequence: CASSLEAAGEETQYF. Here the CDR3 DNA reads TGTGCCAGCAGCTTGGAAGCAGCGGGAGAAGAGACCCAGTACTTC.

This clone appeared a single time. The chain is built from TRBV6-5 and TRBJ1-4; 8 bases are shared with TRBD1. V lost 0 bases to trimming and J lost 8 bases; unmatched junction nucleotides: 5. CDR1 is MNHEY and CDR2 is SVGAGI in the germline V gene. This CDR3 comprises 15 residues. DNA of the CDR3: TGTGCCAGCAGTTACTCTGGGACAGGAGGAGAAAAACTGTTTTTT. It yields the protein CASSYSGTGGEKLFF.

The V gene is TRBV6-5, the J gene TRBJ2-2, with no clear D. This CDR3 region has 13 residues. V lost 0 bases to trimming and J lost 6 bases, with 5 bases between them. Germline CDR1 MNHEY, CDR2 SVGAGI. The CDR3 loop reads CASSYSRSGELFF. The CDR3 DNA reads as TGTGCCAGCAGTTACTCGAGGTCCGGGGAGCTGTTTTTT.